The 30 T cell receptor beta chains below all came from one sample that was sequenced in a study of T cell responses to AZD1222 COVID-19 vaccine. Sequencing was performed with immunoSEQ multiplex PCR; in TCRdb, only in-frame clones are kept and a portion is missing. Of under 30,000 clones listed, roughly 84% are singletons. The sample in question was peripheral blood, obtained 28 days after the second AZD1222 dose. These receptors were obtained from an adult who received the AZD1222 COVID-19 vaccine.

The V call is TRBV5-1, the J call TRBJ1-1; TRBD1 matches at 7 bases. V was clipped by 2 bases and J by 0 bases; unmatched bases: 1. The length of the CDR3 is 14 residues. Germline CDR1 SGHRS, CDR2 YFSETQ. CDR3 nucleotides: TGCGCCAGCAGCTTTGGGACAGTGAACACTGAAGCTTTCTTT. It specifies CASSFGTVNTEAFF.

The V and J genes are TRBV27 and TRBJ1-6, with D possibly TRBD1 on 6 matching bases. The V end lost 5 bases, the J end lost 5 bases, and 16 bases lay between the germline ends. The CDR3 spans 16 residues. Per the germline V gene, CDR1 is MNHEY and CDR2 is SMNVEV (reference sequence). CDR3 in amino acids: CASSPREGGNNSPLHF. For the CDR3, the DNA is TGTGCCAGCAGTCCCCGCGAGGGGGGAAATAATTCACCCCTCCACTTT.

The gene calls are TRBV5-1 and TRBJ2-5; D perhaps matches TRBD2 (8 bases). The germline V gene encodes CDR1 SGHRS and CDR2 YFSETQ. Trimming left V 3 bases short and J 5 bases short, with 17 bases between. This CDR3 is built from 15 residues. CDR3 nucleotides: TGCGCCAGCAGCTCCTCCGTAGCGGGACAGGAGACCCAGTACTTC. Translation: CASSSSVAGQETQYF.

The chain uses TRBV5-1 and TRBJ1-2; D possibly corresponds to TRBD1 (5 bases). Trimming left V 2 bases short and J 2 bases short, with 10 bases between. Germline values: CDR1 SGHRS, CDR2 YFSETQ. This CDR3 spans 14 amino acids. CDR3 DNA: TGCGCCAGCAGCTTACAAGACAGAAACTATGGCTACACCTTC. Its translation is CASSLQDRNYGYTF. Supplemented by reference TRBV5-1 and TRBJ1-2, the full variable domain reads KAGVTQTPRYLIKTRGQQVTLSCSPISGHRSVSWYQQTPGQGLQFLFEYFSETQRNKGNFPGRFSGRQFSNSRSEMNVSTLELGDSALYLCASSLQDRNYGYTFGSGTRLTVV.

This clone turned up a few times. This chain uses TRBV7-3 with TRBJ2-3; the D gene is possibly TRBD2 (5 bases). The CDR3 runs 15 residues. With 2 bases removed from V and 3 bases from J, the gap between germline ends came to 12 bases. Germline V CDR1 and CDR2: SGHTA, FQGTGA. The CDR3 here is CASSLAPGTTDTQYF. CDR3 bases: TGTGCCAGCAGCTTAGCTCCGGGAACGACAGATACGCAGTATTTT.

The chain recombines TRBV2 with TRBJ2-4; D may correspond to TRBD1 or TRBD2 (5 bases each). The CDR3 is made up of 13 amino acids. Germline CDR1 is SNHLY and CDR2 is FYNNEI. V dropped 4 bases and J dropped 8 bases, with 12 bases sitting between them. In DNA form, the CDR3 reads TGTGCCAGCAGTGGGGCTGGGGGACACATTCAGTACTTC. Residues: CASSGAGGHIQYF.

The chain employs TRBV7-8 and TRBJ1-4, with a tentative D call TRBD1 (6 bases). The CDR3 runs 16 residues. V lost 5 bases, J lost 7 bases, and 20 bases lay in between. In germline, CDR1 is SGHVS, CDR2 FQNEAQ. CDR3 coding DNA: TGTGCCAGCAGCCCTAGCGGGGACACCCGTTTTGAAAAACTGTTTTTT. This gives the protein CASSPSGDTRFEKLFF.

This clone has more than one count but fewer than ten. The genes are TRBV6-5 and TRBJ1-2; 7 bases fit TRBD1. Germline V gives CDR1 MNHEY, CDR2 SVGAGI. V shed 4 bases, J shed 3 bases, and the junction held 11 bases outside the gene matches. This CDR3 is built from 16 residues. The CDR3 DNA reads as TGTGCCAGCAGTTCTAATACTGACAGGGCTGACTATGGCTACACCTTC. Amino acid sequence: CASSSNTDRADYGYTF.

The chain is built from TRBV29-1 and TRBJ2-1; 12 nucleotides line up with TRBD2. From germline, CDR1 is SQVTM and CDR2 ANQGSEA. The CDR3 runs 14 residues. Trimming took 4 bases from V and 4 from J; bases not matched to a gene: 2. CDR3 amino acids: CSVGGLAGYNEQFF. The DNA for the CDR3 is TGCAGCGTTGGGGGACTAGCGGGTTACAATGAGCAGTTCTTC.

The V call is TRBV10-1, the J call TRBJ1-3; D uncertain. The germline gives CDR1 WNHNN, CDR2 SYGVQD (reference sequence). Between the trimmed V and J ends, which lost 0 bases and 5 bases, there was a span of 8 bases. The CDR3 extends over 14 amino acids. The CDR3 nucleotides read TGCGCCAGCAGTGAGTCCGTCGGGAGAAACACCATATATTTT. It specifies CASSESVGRNTIYF.

The chain has TRBV7-8 and TRBJ2-7, with D unclear. CDR1 is SGHVS and CDR2 is FQNEAQ in the germline V gene. Deletions cut 5 bases from V and 3 bases from J, with 8 bases between. The CDR3 extends over 12 amino acids. The CDR3 protein is CASSRSDYEQYF. The DNA of the CDR3 is TGTGCCAGCAGCCGCTCGGACTACGAGCAGTACTTC.

The V gene is TRBV6-5, the J gene TRBJ1-6, with 10 bases identical to TRBD1. J was trimmed by 7 bases and V by 2 bases; bases with no gene match: 2. This CDR3 spans 15 amino acids. The germline gives CDR1 MNHEY, CDR2 SVGAGI. As DNA, the CDR3 is TGTGCCAGCAGTTACGTGGGACAGGGGAATTCACCCCTCCACTTT. Its protein is CASSYVGQGNSPLHF.

The chain has TRBV9 and TRBJ2-7; 7 bases fit TRBD1. The CDR3 runs to 15 residues. Germline CDR1 is SGDLS and CDR2 is YYNGEE. V trimming: 3 bases; J trimming: 0 bases; junction bases outside the gene matches: 6. The CDR3 coding sequence is TGTGCCAGCAGCGGCCGGGACAGATTCTCCTACGAGCAGTACTTC. The encoded protein is CASSGRDRFSYEQYF. Full variable domain (outside the CDR3, taken from reference TRBV9 and TRBJ2-7): DSGVTQTPKHLITATGQRVTLRCSPRSGDLSVYWYQQSLDQGLQFLIQYYNGEERAKGNILERFSAQQFPDLHSELNLSSLELGDSALYFCASSGRDRFSYEQYFGPGTRLTVT.

V and J are TRBV6-5 and TRBJ1-5; 9 bases line up with TRBD1. Trimming cost V 10 bases and J 2 bases; bases outside gene matches: 9. The CDR3 is made up of 15 amino acids. The germline gives CDR1 MNHEY, CDR2 SVGAGI. The CDR3 reads CATMDRGRGNQPQHF. In DNA, the CDR3 is TGTGCCACCATGGACAGGGGAAGGGGCAATCAGCCCCAGCATTTT.

This clone has a single count. V and J are TRBV27 and TRBJ2-3; no firm D call. This CDR3 is 11 amino acids long. From germline, CDR1 is MNHEY and CDR2 SMNVEV (reference sequence). Trimming took off 6 bases at V and 6 bases at J, with 7 bases between the two ends. Here the CDR3 reads CASSSSDTQYF. CDR3 DNA sequence: TGTGCCAGCAGCTCGTCCGATACGCAGTATTTT.

The genes are TRBV2 and TRBJ1-2; TRBD1 is a possible D gene (5 bases). The CDR3 totals 15 residues. V was clipped by 0 bases and J by 5 bases, with 13 bases between them. CDR1 is SNHLY, CDR2 FYNNEI, per germline. This CDR3 is CASSEAMGRGYGYTF. As DNA, the CDR3 is TGTGCCAGCAGTGAAGCAATGGGGCGAGGATATGGCTACACCTTC.

The chain couples TRBV7-2 to TRBJ1-5, with D unclear. V lost 5 bases to trimming and J lost 3 bases, with 8 bases between them. The CDR3 spans 13 residues. Germline values: CDR1 SGHTA, CDR2 FQGNSA. The DNA for the CDR3 is TGTGCCAGCAGCACGGGCCCCAATCAGCCCCAGCATTTT. Residues: CASSTGPNQPQHF. Variable domain in full (rest from reference TRBV7-2 and TRBJ1-5): GAGVSQSPSNKVTEKGKDVELRCDPISGHTALYWYRQSLGQGLEFLIYFQGNSAPDKSGLPSDRFSAERTGGSVSTLTIQRTQQEDSAVYLCASSTGPNQPQHFGDGTRLSIL.

This clone was counted a few times. This rearrangement joins TRBV15 to TRBJ1-2; tentatively, D is TRBD1 (6 bases). Germline V gene lookup returns CDR1 LNHNV and CDR2 YYDKDF (reference sequence). The V gene lost 4 bases and the J gene lost 5 bases, with 8 bases spanning the gap. The CDR3 totals 12 residues. CDR3 in amino acids: CATSTDRYGYTF. The CDR3 bases are TGTGCCACCAGCACGGACAGATATGGCTACACCTTC.

The V and J genes are TRBV7-9 and TRBJ1-4; D is ambiguous. The CDR3 runs to 12 residues. Between the trimmed V and J ends, which lost 3 bases and 2 bases, there was a span of 1 base. CDR1 and CDR2 (germline): SEHNR, FQNEAQ (reference sequence). The CDR3 nucleotides are TGTGCCAGCAGCTTTACTAATGAAAAACTGTTTTTT. Translation: CASSFTNEKLFF.

The V call is TRBV11-1, the J call TRBJ2-1; no firm D call. The CDR3 sequence is 12 residues long. V was trimmed by 4 bases and J by 7 bases, leaving 8 bases between them. Looked up from germline, CDR1 is SGHAT and CDR2 is FQDESV (reference sequence). This chain's CDR3 is CASSSLENEQFF. DNA of the CDR3: TGTGCCAGCAGCTCGCTAGAGAATGAGCAGTTCTTC.

The rearrangement links TRBV27 to TRBJ1-4; D ambiguous. Trimming cost V 3 bases and J 0 bases, with 11 bases left between them. This CDR3 comprises 16 residues. From germline, CDR1 is MNHEY and CDR2 SMNVEV (reference sequence). In DNA, the CDR3 is TGTGCCAGCAGTTTCTGGAGAAGTGCAACTAATGAAAAACTGTTTTTT. Protein sequence: CASSFWRSATNEKLFF.

The chain uses TRBV3-1 (or the pseudogene TRBV3-2) and TRBJ1-5, with no clear D. CDR1 and CDR2 (germline): LGHDT, YNNKEL (reference sequence). This CDR3 has 13 residues. The V end lost 2 bases, the J end lost 1 base, and 3 bases lay between the germline ends. In nucleotides, the CDR3 is TGTGCCAGCAGCCAAATGAGCAATCAGCCCCAGCATTTT. Translating gives CASSQMSNQPQHF.

The chain couples TRBV2 to TRBJ1-1; 8 bases line up with TRBD1. The germline V gene has CDR1 SNHLY and CDR2 FYNNEI. This CDR3 is 14 amino acids long. After removal of 7 bases from V and 6 bases from J, the junction contained 10 bases not matched to a gene. The CDR3 DNA reads as TGTGCCAGCAAGAAAACAGGGGGAGGAGCTGAAGCTTTCTTT. This gives the protein CASKKTGGGAEAFF.

This chain connects TRBV18 to TRBJ1-2; D may be TRBD1 (6 bases). Germline values: CDR1 KGHSH, CDR2 LQKENI. V shed 3 bases and J shed 7 bases, with 15 bases lying between them. The CDR3 has 14 amino acids. The CDR3 here is CASSPTRGIGGYTF. The CDR3 nucleotides read TGTGCCAGCTCACCGACCAGGGGAATTGGTGGCTACACCTTC.

The J gene is TRBJ2-1, the V gene TRBV7-2; unclear D gene. Germline V gives CDR1 SGHTA, CDR2 FQGNSA. V gave up 0 bases and J gave up 2 bases, with 5 bases separating them. This CDR3 region has 14 residues. In DNA, the CDR3 is TGTGCCAGCAGCTTAGCGGCGACCTACAATGAGCAGTTCTTC. Translated, it gives CASSLAATYNEQFF.

The V call is TRBV5-1, the J call TRBJ2-1; 8 bases map to TRBD2. The germline CDR1 and CDR2 sequences are SGHRS and YFSETQ. The V segment lost 3 bases and the J segment 1 base; nucleotides outside the gene matches: 6. The CDR3 has 16 amino acids. CDR3 nucleotide sequence: TGCGCCAGCAGCTCCTTAGCGGGAAGTTCCTACAATGAGCAGTTCTTC. Translation: CASSSLAGSSYNEQFF.

The V and J genes are TRBV2 and TRBJ2-7, with D unresolved. CDR3 length equals 12 residues. The V gene lost 4 bases and the J gene lost 3 bases, with 7 bases spanning the gap. Per the germline V gene, CDR1 is SNHLY and CDR2 is FYNNEI. The CDR3 region has the DNA TGTGCCAGCAGTGCTGTCGGCTACGAGCAGTACTTC. This encodes CASSAVGYEQYF.

The chain couples TRBV21-1 to TRBJ1-1; the table assigns TRBD1, which was not confirmed against the DNA. TRBV21-1 is described as a pseudogene. The CDR3 extends over 16 amino acids. CDR3 region: CASITSPQGRGTEAFF. DNA for the CDR3: TGTGCCAGCATCACTTCGCCACAGGGTAGAGGCACTGAAGCTTTCTTT.

The chain's CDR3 is CASSLLAGGGNEQFF. CDR3 DNA: TGTGCCAGCAGCTTACTAGCGGGAGGGGGCAATGAGCAGTTCTTC. The chain has TRBV3-1 (or the pseudogene TRBV3-2) and TRBJ2-1; TRBD2 matches 13 bases. The CDR3 covers 15 residues. With 5 bases clipped from V and 6 bases from J, the junction kept 4 bases outside the gene matches. Germline V gene data show CDR1 as LGHDT and CDR2 as YNNKEL (reference sequence).

CDR3 residues: CASSLGNRGGETQYF. In DNA form, the CDR3 reads TGTGCCAGCAGCTTAGGCAACAGGGGAGGGGAGACCCAGTACTTC. The chain combines TRBV11-3 with TRBJ2-5; D could derive from TRBD1 or TRBD2 (7 bases each). Germline V CDR1 and CDR2: SGHNT, YENEEA. Trimming left V 1 base short and J 5 bases short, with 14 bases between. The CDR3 length is 15 residues.